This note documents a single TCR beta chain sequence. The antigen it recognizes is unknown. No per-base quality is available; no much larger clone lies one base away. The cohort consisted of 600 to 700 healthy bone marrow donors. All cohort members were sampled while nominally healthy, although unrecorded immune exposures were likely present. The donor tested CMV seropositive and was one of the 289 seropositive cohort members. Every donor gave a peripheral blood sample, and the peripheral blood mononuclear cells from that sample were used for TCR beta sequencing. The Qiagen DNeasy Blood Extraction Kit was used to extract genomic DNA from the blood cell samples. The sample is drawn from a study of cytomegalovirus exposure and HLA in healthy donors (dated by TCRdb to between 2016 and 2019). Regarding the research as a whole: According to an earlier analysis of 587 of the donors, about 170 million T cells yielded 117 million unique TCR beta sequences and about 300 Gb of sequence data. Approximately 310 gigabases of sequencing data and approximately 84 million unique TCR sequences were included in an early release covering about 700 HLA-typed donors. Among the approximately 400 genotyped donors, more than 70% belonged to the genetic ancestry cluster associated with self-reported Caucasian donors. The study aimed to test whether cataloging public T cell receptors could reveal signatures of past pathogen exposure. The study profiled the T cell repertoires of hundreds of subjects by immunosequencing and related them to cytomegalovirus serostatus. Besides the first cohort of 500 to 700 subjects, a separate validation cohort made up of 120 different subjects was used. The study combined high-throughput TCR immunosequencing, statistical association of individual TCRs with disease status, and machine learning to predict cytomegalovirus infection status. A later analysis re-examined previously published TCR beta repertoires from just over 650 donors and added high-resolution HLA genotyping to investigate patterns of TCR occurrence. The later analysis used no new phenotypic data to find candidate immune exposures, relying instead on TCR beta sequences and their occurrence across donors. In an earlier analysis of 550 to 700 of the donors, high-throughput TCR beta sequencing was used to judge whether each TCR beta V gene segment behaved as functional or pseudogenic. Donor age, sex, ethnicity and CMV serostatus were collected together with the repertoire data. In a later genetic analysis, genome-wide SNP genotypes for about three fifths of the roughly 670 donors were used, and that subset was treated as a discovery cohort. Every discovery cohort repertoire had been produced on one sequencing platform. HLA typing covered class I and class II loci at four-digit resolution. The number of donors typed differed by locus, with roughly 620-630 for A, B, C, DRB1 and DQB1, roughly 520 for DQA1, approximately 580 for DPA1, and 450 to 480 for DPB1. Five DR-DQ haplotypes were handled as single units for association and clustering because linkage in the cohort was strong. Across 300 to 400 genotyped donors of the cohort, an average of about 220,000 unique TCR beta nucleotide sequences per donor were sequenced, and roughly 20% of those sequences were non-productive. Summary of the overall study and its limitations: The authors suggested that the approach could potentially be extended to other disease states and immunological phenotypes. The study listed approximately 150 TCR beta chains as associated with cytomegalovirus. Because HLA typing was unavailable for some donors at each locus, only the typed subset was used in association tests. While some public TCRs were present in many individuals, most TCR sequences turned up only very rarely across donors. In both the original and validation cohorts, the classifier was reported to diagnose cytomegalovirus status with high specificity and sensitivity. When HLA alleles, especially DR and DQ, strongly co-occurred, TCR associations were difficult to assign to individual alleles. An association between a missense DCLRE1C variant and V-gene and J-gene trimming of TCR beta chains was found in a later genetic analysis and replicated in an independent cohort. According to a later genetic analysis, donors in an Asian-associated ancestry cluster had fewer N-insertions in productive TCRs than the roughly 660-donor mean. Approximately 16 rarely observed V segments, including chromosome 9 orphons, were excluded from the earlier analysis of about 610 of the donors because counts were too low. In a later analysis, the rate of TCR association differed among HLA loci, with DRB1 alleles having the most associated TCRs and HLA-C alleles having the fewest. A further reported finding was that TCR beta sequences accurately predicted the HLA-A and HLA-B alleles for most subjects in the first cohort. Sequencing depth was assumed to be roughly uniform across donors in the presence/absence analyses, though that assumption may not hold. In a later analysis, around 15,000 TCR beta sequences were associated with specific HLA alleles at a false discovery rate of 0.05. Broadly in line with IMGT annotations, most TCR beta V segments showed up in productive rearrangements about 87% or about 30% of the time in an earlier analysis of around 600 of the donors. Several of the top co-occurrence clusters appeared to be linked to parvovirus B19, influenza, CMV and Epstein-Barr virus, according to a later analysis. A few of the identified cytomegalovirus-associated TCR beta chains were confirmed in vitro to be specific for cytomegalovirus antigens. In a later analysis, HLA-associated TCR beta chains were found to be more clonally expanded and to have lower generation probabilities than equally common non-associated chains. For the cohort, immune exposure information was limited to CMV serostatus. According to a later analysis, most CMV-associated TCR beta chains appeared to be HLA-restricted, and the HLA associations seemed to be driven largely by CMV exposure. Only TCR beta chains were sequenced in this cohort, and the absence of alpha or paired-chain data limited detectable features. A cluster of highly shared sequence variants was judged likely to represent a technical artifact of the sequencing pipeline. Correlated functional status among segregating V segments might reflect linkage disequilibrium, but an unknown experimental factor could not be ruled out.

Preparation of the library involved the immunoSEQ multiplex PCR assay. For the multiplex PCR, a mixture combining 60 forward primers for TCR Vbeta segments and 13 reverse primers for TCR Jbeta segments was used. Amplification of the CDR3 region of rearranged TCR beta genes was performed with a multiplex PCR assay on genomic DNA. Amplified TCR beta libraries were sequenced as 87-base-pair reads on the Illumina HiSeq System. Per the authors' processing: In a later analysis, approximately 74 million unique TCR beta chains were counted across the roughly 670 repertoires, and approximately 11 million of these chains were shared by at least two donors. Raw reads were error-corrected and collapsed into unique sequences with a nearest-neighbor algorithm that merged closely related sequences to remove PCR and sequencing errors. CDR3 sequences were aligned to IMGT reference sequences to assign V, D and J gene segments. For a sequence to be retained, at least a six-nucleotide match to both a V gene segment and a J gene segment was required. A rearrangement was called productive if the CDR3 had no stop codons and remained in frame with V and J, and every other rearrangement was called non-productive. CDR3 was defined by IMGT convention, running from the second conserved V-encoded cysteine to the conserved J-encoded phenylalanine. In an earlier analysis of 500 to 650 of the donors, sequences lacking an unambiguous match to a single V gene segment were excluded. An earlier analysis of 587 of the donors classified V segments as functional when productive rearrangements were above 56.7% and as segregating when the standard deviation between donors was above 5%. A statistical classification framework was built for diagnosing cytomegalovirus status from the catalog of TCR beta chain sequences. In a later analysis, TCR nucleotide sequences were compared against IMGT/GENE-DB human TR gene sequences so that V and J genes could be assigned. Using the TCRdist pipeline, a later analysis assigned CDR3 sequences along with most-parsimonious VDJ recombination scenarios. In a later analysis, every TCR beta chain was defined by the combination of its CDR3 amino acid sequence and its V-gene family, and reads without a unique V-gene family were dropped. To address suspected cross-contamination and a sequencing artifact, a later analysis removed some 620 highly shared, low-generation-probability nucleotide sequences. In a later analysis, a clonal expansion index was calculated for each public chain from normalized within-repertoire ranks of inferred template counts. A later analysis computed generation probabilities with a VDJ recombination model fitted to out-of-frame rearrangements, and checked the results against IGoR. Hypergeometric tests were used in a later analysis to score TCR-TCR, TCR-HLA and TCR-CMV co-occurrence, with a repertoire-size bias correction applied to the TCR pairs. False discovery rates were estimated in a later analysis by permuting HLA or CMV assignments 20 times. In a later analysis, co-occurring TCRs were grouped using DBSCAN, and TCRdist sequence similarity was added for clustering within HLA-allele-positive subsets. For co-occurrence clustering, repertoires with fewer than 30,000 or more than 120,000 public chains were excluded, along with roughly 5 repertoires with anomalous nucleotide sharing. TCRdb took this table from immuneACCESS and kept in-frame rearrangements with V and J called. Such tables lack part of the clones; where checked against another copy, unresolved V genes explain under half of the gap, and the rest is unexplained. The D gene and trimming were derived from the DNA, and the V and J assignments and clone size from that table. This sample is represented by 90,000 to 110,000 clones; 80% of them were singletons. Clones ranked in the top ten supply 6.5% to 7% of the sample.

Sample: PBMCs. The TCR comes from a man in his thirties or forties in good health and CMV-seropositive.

The DNA sequence follows: TGTGCCAGCAGCCAACCAAGCGGGGGGGCTTACAATGAGCAGTTCTTC. Translation gives CASSQPSGGAYNEQFF. The rearrangement combines TRBV4-2 with TRBJ2-1, with 10 central nucleotides matching TRBD2. The junction shows trimming of 2 bases on V and 4 bases on J, and the gene matches do not reach 5 bases of it. The CDR3 sequence holds 16 residues, the cysteine and phenylalanine included. This entry keeps only the CDR3 DNA: 48 bases, framed from base 1. Reading the germline V gene gives CDR1 LGHNA and CDR2 YNFKEQ.